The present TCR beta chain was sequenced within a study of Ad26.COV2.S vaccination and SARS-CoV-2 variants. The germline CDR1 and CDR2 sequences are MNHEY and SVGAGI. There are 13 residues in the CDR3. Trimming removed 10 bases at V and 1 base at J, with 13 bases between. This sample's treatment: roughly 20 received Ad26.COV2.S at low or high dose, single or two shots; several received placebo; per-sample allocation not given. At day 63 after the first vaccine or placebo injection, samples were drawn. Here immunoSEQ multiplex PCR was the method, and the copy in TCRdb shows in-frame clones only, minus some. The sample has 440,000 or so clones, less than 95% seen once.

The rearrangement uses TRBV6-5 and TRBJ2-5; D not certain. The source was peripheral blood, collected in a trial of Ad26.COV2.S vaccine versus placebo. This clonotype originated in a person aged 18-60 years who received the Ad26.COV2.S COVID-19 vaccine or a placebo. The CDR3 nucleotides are TGTGCCAACAAAGATCCGGTCCAAGAGACCCAGTACTTC. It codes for CANKDPVQETQYF.